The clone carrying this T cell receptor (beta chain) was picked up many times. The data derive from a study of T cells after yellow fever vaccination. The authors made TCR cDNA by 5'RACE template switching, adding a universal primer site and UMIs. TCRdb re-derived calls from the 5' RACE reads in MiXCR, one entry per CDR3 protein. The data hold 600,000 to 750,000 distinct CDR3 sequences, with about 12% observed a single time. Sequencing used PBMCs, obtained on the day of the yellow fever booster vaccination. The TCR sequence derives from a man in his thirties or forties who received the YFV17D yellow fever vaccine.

The CDR3 loop is CASSLDEQFF. In DNA form, the CDR3 reads TGTGCCAGCAGCTTAGATGAGCAGTTCTTC. V and J are TRBV7-9 and TRBJ2-1; D uncertain. In germline, CDR1 is SEHNR, CDR2 FQNEAQ (reference sequence). This CDR3 has 10 amino acids. Trimming left V 1 base short and J 8 bases short, with 0 bases between.